The present entry profiles one TCR beta chain with its context. Its antigen is still unknown. This sample is drawn from a study of cytomegalovirus exposure and HLA in healthy donors. Study results and limitations: The study designated fewer than 200 TCR beta chains cytomegalovirus-associated.

Vbeta (60) and Jbeta (13) primers were used in the PCR. Assay used: immunoSEQ multiplex PCR; TCRdb lists only in-frame clones, some missing. Here the sample spans more than 130,000 clones, about 80% being singletons. This CDR3 region has 13 residues. V was pared by 0 bases and J by 5 bases, with 5 bases between. From germline, CDR1 is LNHDA and CDR2 SQIVND (reference sequence). The rearrangement joins TRBV19 to TRBJ2-1, with unresolved D. The source is a male donor in good health and CMV-seronegative. Sample: PBMCs. Here the CDR3 DNA reads TGTGCCAGTAGTATAGAACAGCACAATGAGCAGTTCTTC. Translation gives CASSIEQHNEQFF.